This TCR beta chain stems from a study of cytomegalovirus exposure and HLA in healthy donors. The J segment lost 4 bases and the V segment lost 0 bases, leaving 4 bases of the junction unmatched. The CDR3 totals 17 residues. CDR1 and CDR2 from the germline V gene are SGHDN and FVKESK. Clones were sequenced by immunoSEQ multiplex PCR, and TCRdb holds only the in-frame ones, with some missing. The profile shows 150,000 to 200,000 clones, approximately 86% of them singletons. The sequenced sample was PBMCs. This rearrangement joins TRBV14 to TRBJ2-1, with 12 nucleotides matching TRBD2. This TCR was recovered from a woman aged 18-35 years in good health and CMV-seronegative. The CDR3 DNA is TGTGCCAGCAGCCAAGATTCTAGCGGGAGGGGTTACAATGAGCAGTTCTTC. Amino acid sequence: CASSQDSSGRGYNEQFF.